A single sample is the source of the 20 T cell receptor beta chains below, sequenced in a study of radiation and T cells in renal cell carcinoma. Sequencing was performed with immunoSEQ multiplex PCR; in TCRdb, only in-frame clones are kept and a portion is missing. Here the sample spans some 97,000 clones, 70% to 85% being singletons. The time point was: blood 4 weeks post-SBRT, at nephrectomy. The treatment denotes: 15 Gy SBRT to primary tumor, nephrectomy 4 weeks later. The sample in question was blood, obtained from a patient whose treatment included radiotherapy and nephrectomy. The receptors were gathered from a man aged 55-75 years with renal cell carcinoma.

J is TRBJ2-7 and V is TRBV5-4, with 7 bases lining up with TRBD2. V was clipped by 0 bases and J by 3 bases; unmatched bases: 12. From germline, CDR1 is SGHNT and CDR2 YYREEE (reference sequence). The CDR3 is 17 amino acids. CDR3 DNA sequence: TGTGCCAGCAGCTTGGCCAGAGGCGGGAGCGGGTACTACGAGCAGTACTTC. Its translation: CASSLARGGSGYYEQYF. Filled out from reference TRBV5-4 and TRBJ2-7, the complete variable domain reads ETGVTQSPTHLIKTRGQQVTLRCSSQSGHNTVSWYQQALGQGPQFIFQYYREEENGRGNFPPRFSGLQFPNYSSELNVNALELDDSALYLCASSLARGGSGYYEQYFGPGTRLTVT.

The chain couples TRBV19 to TRBJ2-5; TRBD2 matches 12 bases. The CDR3 length is 15 residues. Germline-derived CDR1 and CDR2 are LNHDA and SQIVND (reference sequence). Losses at the gene ends were 7 bases for V and 1 base for J; bases not matched to a gene: 4. CDR3: CASTATSGGQETQYF. The CDR3 bases are TGTGCCAGTACCGCGACTAGCGGGGGCCAAGAGACCCAGTACTTC.

The chain uses TRBV15 and TRBJ2-7, with D perhaps TRBD2 (7 bases). The CDR3 has 14 amino acids. V gave up 5 bases and J gave up 7 bases, with 18 bases separating them. Germline V gene sequence: CDR1 LNHNV, CDR2 YYDKDF (reference sequence). CDR3 bases: TGTGCCACCAGCGAATTCGGGGGGCTGGGGGAGCAGTACTTC. It translates to CATSEFGGLGEQYF.

This clone was detected only once. V and J are TRBV11-2 and TRBJ1-5, with a tentative D call TRBD1 (5 bases). The CDR3 consists of 13 residues. Trimming took 5 bases from V and 5 from J, leaving 10 bases between them. Germline V CDR1 and CDR2: SGHAT, FQNNGV. The CDR3: CASSRDLDQPQHF. The CDR3 nucleotides are TGTGCCAGCAGCCGGGACCTTGATCAGCCCCAGCATTTT.

The sample holds a few counts of this clone. The chain combines TRBV4-2 with TRBJ2-1, with TRBD2 matching over 10 bases. The CDR3 contains 16 residues. Germline V CDR1 and CDR2: LGHNA, YNFKEQ. V shed 0 bases, J shed 4 bases, and the junction held 3 bases outside the gene matches. The CDR3 bases are TGTGCCAGCAGCCAAGAAGAAGCGGGAGGGTACAATGAGCAGTTCTTC. The encoded protein is CASSQEEAGGYNEQFF.

The J gene is TRBJ2-3, the V gene TRBV6-1; 10 nucleotides match TRBD2. Germline CDR1 and CDR2: MNHNS and SASEGT. The CDR3 has 15 amino acids. Trimming cost V 8 bases and J 1 base; bases outside gene matches: 6. CDR3 loop: CASARLAGGTDTQYF. The CDR3, as DNA: TGTGCCAGCGCGAGACTAGCGGGCGGCACAGATACGCAGTATTTT.

The chain is built from TRBV25-1 and TRBJ2-5, with D perhaps matching TRBD1 or TRBD2 (7 bases each). There are 16 residues in the CDR3. V was pared by 4 bases and J by 2 bases, with 17 bases between. CDR1 and CDR2 (germline): MGHDK, SYGVNS. The CDR3 loop is CASSAFRGGVQETQYF. CDR3 nucleotide sequence: TGTGCCAGCAGTGCCTTCAGGGGGGGGGTGCAAGAGACCCAGTACTTC. The variable domain in full, completed from reference TRBV25-1 and TRBJ2-5, reads EADIYQTPRYLVIGTGKKITLECSQTMGHDKMYWYQQDPGMELHLIHYSYGVNSTEKGDLSSESTVSRIRTEHFPLTLESARPSHTSQYLCASSAFRGGVQETQYFGPGTRLLVL.

The chain combines TRBV2 with TRBJ2-7, with 7 bases aligning to TRBD1. This CDR3 has 12 amino acids. Germline lookup yields CDR1 SNHLY and CDR2 FYNNEI. With 7 bases clipped from V and 7 bases from J, the junction kept 7 bases outside the gene matches. CDR3 loop: CASMDRPGEQYF. DNA for the CDR3: TGTGCCAGCATGGACAGGCCGGGGGAGCAGTACTTC.

V gene TRBV28 combines with J gene TRBJ2-7; D gene uncertain. The CDR3 has 12 residues. Germline CDR1 and CDR2: MDHEN and SYDVKM. V dropped 6 bases and J dropped 0 bases, with 6 bases sitting between them. The DNA of the CDR3 is TGTGCCAGCAGCGCGAGCTCCTACGAGCAGTACTTC. Its translation is CASSASSYEQYF.

The count of this clone is one. This sequence joins TRBV7-2 and TRBJ1-5; D is ambiguous. Between the trimmed V and J ends, which lost 3 bases and 1 base, there was a span of 1 base. This CDR3 comprises 12 residues. Germline assignment: CDR1 SGHTA and CDR2 FQGNSA. The CDR3 DNA reads TGTGCCAGCAGCTTCAGCAATCAGCCCCAGCATTTT. Its protein is CASSFSNQPQHF.

This clone was seen a few times. The genes are TRBV7-3 and TRBJ1-1; D is possibly TRBD1 (5 bases). Germline CDR1 reads SGHTA; CDR2 reads FQGTGA. The CDR3 runs to 14 residues. V was clipped by 0 bases and J by 9 bases, with 14 bases between them. CDR3 nucleotide sequence: TGTGCCAGCAGCTTAACCGGGGACTTTCTCAAAGCTTTCTTT. Its translation is CASSLTGDFLKAFF.

This clone was recorded a few times. The rearrangement links TRBV6-4 to TRBJ1-1; the match to TRBD1 covers 8 bases. This CDR3 has 14 amino acids. J was trimmed by 4 bases and V by 6 bases; bases with no gene match: 7. Germline assignment: CDR1 MRHNA and CDR2 SNTAGT. The CDR3 bases are TGTGCCAGCAGGGACACGGACAGGGCCACTGAAGCTTTCTTT. It encodes CASRDTDRATEAFF.

This chain connects TRBV15 to TRBJ1-5; tentative D call: TRBD1 (5 bases). Trimming removed 5 bases from V and 6 bases from J, with 14 bases in between. Germline V lookup: CDR1 LNHNV, CDR2 YYDKDF (reference sequence). This CDR3 region has 14 residues. CDR3 region: CATSGGGESQPQHF. As DNA, the CDR3 is TGTGCCACCAGCGGGGGTGGGGAGAGTCAGCCCCAGCATTTT.

V is TRBV6-5 and J is TRBJ1-1; 7 nucleotides match TRBD1. With V trimmed by 6 bases and J by 0 bases, 7 bases remained unmatched. The V gene's germline CDR1 is MNHEY and CDR2 SVGAGI. The CDR3 sequence is 15 residues long. The CDR3 spells CASRASGTVNTEAFF. In nucleotides, the CDR3 is TGTGCCAGCAGAGCCTCCGGGACAGTGAACACTGAAGCTTTCTTT.

The sample holds one count of this clone. This rearrangement joins TRBV11-2 to TRBJ2-5; D not certain. The germline V gene has CDR1 SGHAT and CDR2 FQNNGV. V lost 0 bases to trimming and J lost 5 bases, with 10 bases between them. This CDR3 has 14 amino acids. The CDR3 DNA follows: TGTGCCAGCAGCTTAGATACGGGTCGGGAGACCCAGTACTTC. It translates to CASSLDTGRETQYF.

The V call is TRBV5-4, the J call TRBJ2-7; D unclear. Between the trimmed V and J ends, which lost 0 bases and 4 bases, there was a span of 8 bases. CDR3 size: 13 residues. CDR1 and CDR2 (germline): SGHNT, YYREEE (reference sequence). CDR3 in DNA: TGTGCCAGCAGCTTGGAAGCGTCGTACGAGCAGTACTTC. It translates to CASSLEASYEQYF.

The V call is TRBV28, the J call TRBJ2-3; D perhaps matches TRBD2 (6 bases). Deletions cut 8 bases from V and 1 base from J, with 16 bases between. Per the germline V gene, CDR1 is MDHEN and CDR2 is SYDVKM. The CDR3 is made up of 15 amino acids. CDR3 nucleotide sequence: TGTGCCAGCGGGGAACTAGCAGACCGCACAGATACGCAGTATTTT. Translated, it gives CASGELADRTDTQYF.

This chain links TRBV19 with TRBJ2-1, with 11 bases fitting TRBD2. This CDR3 spans 16 amino acids. V lost 6 bases, J lost 4 bases, and 8 bases stayed unmatched. CDR1 LNHDA and CDR2 SQIVND come from the germline V gene (reference sequence). In DNA, the CDR3 is TGTGCCAGTAGCACTCGGGCTAGCGGGGGGTACAATGAGCAGTTCTTC. Its translation is CASSTRASGGYNEQFF. The full variable domain, its missing parts supplied by reference TRBV19 and TRBJ2-1, is DGGITQSPKYLFRKEGQNVTLSCEQNLNHDAMYWYRQDPGQGLRLIYYSQIVNDFQKGDIAEGYSVSREKKESFPLTVTSAQKNPTAFYLCASSTRASGGYNEQFFGPGTRLTVL.

The chain has TRBV27 and TRBJ2-5, with a tentative D call TRBD2 (5 bases). The CDR3 totals 12 residues. Trimming took 8 bases from V and 4 from J, leaving 11 bases between them. Germline V gene lookup returns CDR1 MNHEY and CDR2 SMNVEV (reference sequence). CDR3 sequence: CASPYEGETQYF. CDR3 DNA: TGTGCCAGCCCCTACGAGGGAGAGACCCAGTACTTC.

This clone was observed once. The genes are TRBV5-1 and TRBJ2-2; 11 bases are shared with TRBD2. V lost 5 bases, J lost 3 bases, and 3 bases stayed unmatched. CDR1 SGHRS and CDR2 YFSETQ come from the germline V gene. This CDR3 is 15 amino acids long. The CDR3 is CASSYSGRDTGELFF. For the CDR3, the DNA is TGCGCCAGCAGTTATAGCGGGAGGGACACCGGGGAGCTGTTTTTT.